This T cell receptor (beta chain) is from a study of T cell responses to AZD1222 COVID-19 vaccine. Study results and limitations: Dominant CD4 TCR responses targeted spike regions 160-218 and 743-854.

This table comes from immunoSEQ multiplex PCR, and its TCRdb copy is limited to in-frame clones, with some not included. The sample consists of fewer than 200,000 clones, around nine tenths of them appearing once. The germline V gene has CDR1 LNHDA and CDR2 SQIVND (reference sequence). The CDR3 consists of 15 residues. Trimming took 7 bases from V and 1 from J, leaving 16 bases between them. Whether given at about 4 or about 12 weeks, second doses were pooled. Regarding this clone: What it binds is not known.

The specimen was peripheral blood, collected 28 days after the second AZD1222 dose. The source is an adult who received the AZD1222 COVID-19 vaccine. The chain carries TRBV19 and TRBJ1-1; a possible D gene is TRBD1 (5 bases). The CDR3 sequence: CASTPRGAGNTEAFF. The DNA of the CDR3 is TGTGCCAGTACCCCCCGAGGGGCGGGGAACACTGAAGCTTTCTTT. Using reference TRBV19 and TRBJ1-1 for the parts outside the CDR3, the full variable domain is DGGITQSPKYLFRKEGQNVTLSCEQNLNHDAMYWYRQDPGQGLRLIYYSQIVNDFQKGDIAEGYSVSREKKESFPLTVTSAQKNPTAFYLCASTPRGAGNTEAFFGQGTRLTVV.